Following are 32 T cell receptor beta chains from one sample sequenced in a study of liver allograft versus peripheral blood T cells. Study-wide context: Repertoires from peripheral blood of liver transplant recipients were compared with those inside their transplanted livers.

TCRdb re-called the reads with MiXCR, one entry per CDR3 protein. The sample includes 8,000 or so distinct CDR3 sequences, approximately 17% seen only once; the top ten take roughly 4%. The origin of the receptors is a human patient who had a liver transplant. The T cells may come from the graft donor.

This clonotype turned up a few times. V and J are TRBV20-1 and TRBJ2-6; D is unresolved. Trimming pared 3 bases from V and 0 bases from J, leaving 3 bases between. CDR3 length equals 13 residues. CDR1 and CDR2 from the germline V gene are DFQATT and SNEGSKA (reference sequence). CDR3 bases: TGCAGTGCTAGTCTCTCTGGGGCCAACGTCCTGACTTTC. As protein: CSASLSGANVLTF.

Within the sample, this clonotype is medium-sized. J is TRBJ2-7 and V is TRBV27, with D possibly matching TRBD1 (6 bases). Germline lookup yields CDR1 MNHEY and CDR2 SMNVEV (reference sequence). Trimming stripped 7 bases from V and 2 bases from J, with 15 bases between. The CDR3 consists of 14 residues. The CDR3 reads CASTGHLLTYEQYF. CDR3 bases: TGTGCCAGCACGGGACATCTTTTGACCTACGAGCAGTACTTC.

By frequency in the sample, this clonotype is medium-sized. The chain uses TRBV18 and TRBJ2-7; 12 bases fit TRBD2. Germline CDR1 is KGHSH and CDR2 is LQKENI. The V gene end was trimmed by 2 bases and the J gene end by 3 bases; junction bases not matched to a gene: 2. The CDR3 extends over 15 amino acids. CDR3 DNA: TGTGCCAGCTCACCAACTAGCGGGGGGAACTACGAGCAGTACTTC. Translated, it gives CASSPTSGGNYEQYF.

This clonotype is categorized as medium-sized (0.01 to 0.1%). J is TRBJ1-1 and V is TRBV6-1; D might be TRBD1 (5 bases). Germline CDR1 and CDR2: MNHNS and SASEGT. With 4 bases removed from V and 2 bases from J, the gap between germline ends came to 11 bases. This CDR3 has 14 amino acids. In DNA, the CDR3 is TGTGCCAGCAGTGCTTCAGGGACCAACACTGAAGCTTTCTTT. It is translated as CASSASGTNTEAFF.

This clonotype is classed as medium-sized. The chain has TRBV15 and TRBJ2-7; D call uncertain. Between the trimmed V and J ends, which lost 0 bases and 5 bases, there was a span of 5 bases. This CDR3 spans 12 amino acids. The germline V gene has CDR1 LNHNV and CDR2 YYDKDF (reference sequence). The CDR3 reads CATSRDRHEQYF. The DNA for the CDR3 is TGTGCCACCAGCAGAGATCGACACGAGCAGTACTTC.

This clonotype turned up a few times. CDR3 in amino acids: CSAKNPGTAKETQYF. In DNA form, the CDR3 reads TGCAGTGCTAAAAATCCCGGGACAGCAAAAGAGACCCAGTACTTC. J is TRBJ2-5 and V is TRBV20-1; 7 positions agree with TRBD1. This CDR3 is 15 amino acids long. Germline V CDR1 and CDR2: DFQATT, SNEGSKA (reference sequence). J lost 3 bases, V lost 4 bases, and 11 bases had no gene match.

CDR3 residues: CASSYSGRPGAFF. In DNA, the CDR3 is TGTGCCAGCAGTTACTCTGGCCGGCCGGGGGCTTTCTTT. V gene TRBV6-5 combines with J gene TRBJ1-1; D gene unclear. The ends were cut back, 0 bases at V and 11 bases at J, with 13 bases in the middle. The CDR3 sequence is 13 residues long. The germline gives CDR1 MNHEY, CDR2 SVGAGI.

J is TRBJ2-2 and V is TRBV20-1; 8 nucleotides line up with TRBD1. The CDR3 runs to 12 residues. Per the germline V gene, CDR1 is DFQATT and CDR2 is SNEGSKA (reference sequence). This chain's CDR3 is CSRQGTGGELFF. The DNA for the CDR3 is TGCAGCCGACAGGGGACGGGCGGGGAGCTGTTTTTT.

This clonotype qualifies as medium-sized (0.01 to 0.1%). The rearrangement uses TRBV28 and TRBJ2-7; D gene unclear. Germline lookup yields CDR1 MDHEN and CDR2 SYDVKM. This CDR3 comprises 12 residues. Trimming shortened V by 7 bases and J by 4 bases, and 11 bases separated the two germline ends. The CDR3 loop reads CASNVGSYEQYF. In DNA form, the CDR3 reads TGTGCCAGCAACGTCGGAAGTTACGAGCAGTACTTC.

This clonotype was counted ten times or more. The gene calls are TRBV6-1 and TRBJ2-1; D remains ambiguous. This CDR3 has 13 amino acids. V lost 9 bases and J lost 13, with 22 bases in between. Germline CDR1 reads MNHNS; CDR2 reads SASEGT. The CDR3 protein is CASGATTTLNQFF. As DNA, the CDR3 is TGTGCCAGTGGAGCCACAACTACCTTAAACCAGTTCTTC.

The V and J genes are TRBV7-9 and TRBJ1-1, with a possible D match to TRBD1 (5 bases). Deletions cut 5 bases from V and 8 bases from J, with 15 bases between. The CDR3 covers 13 residues. Germline CDR1 reads SEHNR; CDR2 reads FQNEAQ (reference sequence). CDR3 residues: CASSPEAGGEAFF. The CDR3 coding sequence is TGTGCCAGCAGCCCGGAGGCGGGGGGAGAAGCTTTCTTT. Combining the CDR3 with reference TRBV7-9 and TRBJ1-1 gives the whole variable domain DTGVSQNPRHKITKRGQNVTFRCDPISEHNRLYWYRQTLGQGPEFLTYFQNEAQLEKSRLLSDRFSAERPKGSFSTLEIQRTEQGDSAMYLCASSPEAGGEAFFGQGTRLTVV.

In this sample, this clonotype turned up many times. CDR3 nucleotide sequence: TGTGCCAGCAAAAGACTAGCGGGAGTACGTGGGTACGAGCAGTACTTC. Translating it yields CASKRLAGVRGYEQYF. The rearrangement uses TRBV28 and TRBJ2-7; TRBD2 matches at 12 bases. V shed 7 bases and J 4 bases; nucleotides not matched to a gene: 11. This CDR3 has 16 residues. Germline V gene sequence: CDR1 MDHEN, CDR2 SYDVKM.

This clonotype has just a few counts. The CDR3 loop is CASSLQGLNTEAFF. Written as DNA, the CDR3 is TGTGCCAGCAGCTTACAGGGGCTGAACACTGAAGCTTTCTTT. This chain links TRBV7-2 with TRBJ1-1, with D possibly matching TRBD1 (6 bases). This CDR3 is built from 14 residues. V was cut by 2 bases and J by 0 bases, with 7 bases left in between. Germline V gene lookup returns CDR1 SGHTA and CDR2 FQGNSA. Complete variable domain (other parts from reference TRBV7-2 and TRBJ1-1): GAGVSQSPSNKVTEKGKDVELRCDPISGHTALYWYRQSLGQGLEFLIYFQGNSAPDKSGLPSDRFSAERTGGSVSTLTIQRTQQEDSAVYLCASSLQGLNTEAFFGQGTRLTVV.

Relative to its sample, this clonotype is medium-sized. J is TRBJ2-1 and V is TRBV19; D may be TRBD2 (5 bases). The germline V gene encodes CDR1 LNHDA and CDR2 SQIVND (reference sequence). Trimming removed 1 base from V and 5 bases from J, with 6 bases in between. The CDR3 has 13 residues. As DNA, the CDR3 is TGTGCCAGTAGTATAGCGAGGGACAATGAGCAGTTCTTC. Amino acid sequence: CASSIARDNEQFF.

The genes are TRBV20-1 and TRBJ1-2; D is perhaps TRBD1 (5 bases). Germline loops: CDR1 DFQATT, CDR2 SNEGSKA (reference sequence). The CDR3 loop spans 14 amino acids. Trimming shortened V by 3 bases and J by 3 bases, and 14 bases separated the two germline ends. The CDR3 loop reads CSARGRGGYYGYTF. CDR3 coding DNA: TGCAGTGCTAGGGGCCGTGGGGGTTACTATGGCTACACCTTC.

V gene TRBV7-9 combines with J gene TRBJ1-3; 7 bases map to TRBD1. In germline, CDR1 is SEHNR, CDR2 FQNEAQ (reference sequence). V shed 1 base, J shed 7 bases, and the junction held 4 bases outside the gene matches. The CDR3 consists of 14 residues. The CDR3 DNA is TGTGCCAGCAGCTTAGAGACAGGGACCAACACCATATATTTT. Translated, it gives CASSLETGTNTIYF.

This chain connects TRBV20-1 to TRBJ2-3; 8 positions match TRBD2. V was clipped by 1 base and J by 2 bases; unmatched bases: 2. Looked up from germline, CDR1 is DFQATT and CDR2 is SNEGSKA (reference sequence). This CDR3 has 14 residues. In DNA, the CDR3 is TGCAGTGCTAGAGCGGGGGGGAACACAGATACGCAGTATTTT. As protein: CSARAGGNTDTQYF.

In its sample, this clonotype ranks as medium-sized. The V and J genes are TRBV6-2 or TRBV6-3 and TRBJ1-2; D unclear. CDR1 and CDR2 (germline): MNHEY, SVGEGT. Trimming removed 2 bases from V and 8 bases from J, with 12 bases in between. The CDR3 is 13 residues long. Written as DNA, the CDR3 is TGTGCCAGCAGTTACGGACCTGATTGGGGCTACACCTTC. Translation gives CASSYGPDWGYTF.

The rearrangement joins TRBV27 to TRBJ1-3; 9 bases match TRBD1. Germline V lookup: CDR1 MNHEY, CDR2 SMNVEV (reference sequence). The CDR3 length is 14 residues. V trimming: 5 bases; J trimming: 7 bases; junction bases outside the gene matches: 6. The CDR3 protein is CASSRGTGRNTIYF. The CDR3 DNA is TGTGCCAGCAGTCGCGGGACAGGGAGGAACACCATATATTTT.

The chain carries TRBV6-1 and TRBJ2-7, with 11 positions matching TRBD2. Germline lookup yields CDR1 MNHNS and CDR2 SASEGT. The CDR3 contains 16 residues. The J segment lost 5 bases and the V segment lost 1 base, leaving 7 bases of the junction unmatched. CDR3 DNA sequence: TGTGCCAGCAGTGAAGAACTAGCGGGAGCTGGCGACGAGCAGTACTTC. This translates into CASSEELAGAGDEQYF.

Many counts were recorded for this clonotype. This chain uses TRBV30 with TRBJ1-3; 7 positions match TRBD1. After removal of 4 bases from V and 8 bases from J, the junction contained 20 bases not matched to a gene. Germline lookup yields CDR1 GTSNPN and CDR2 SVGIG (reference sequence). The CDR3 length is 17 residues. The CDR3 DNA reads as TGTGCCTGGAACATAGGGGGGGGAACAGGGGATCTGGACACCATATATTTT. This codes for CAWNIGGGTGDLDTIYF. Complete variable domain (other parts from reference TRBV30 and TRBJ1-3): SQTIHQWPATLVQPVGSPLSLECTVEGTSNPNLYWYRQAAGRGLQLLFYSVGIGQISSEVPQNLSASRPQDRQFILSSKKLLLSDSGFYLCAWNIGGGTGDLDTIYFGEGSWLTVV.

Judged by abundance, this clonotype is medium-sized. The chain uses TRBV5-4 and TRBJ1-2, with 7 bases identical to TRBD1. The CDR3 loop spans 21 amino acids. The V gene end was trimmed by 4 bases and the J gene end by 4 bases; junction bases not matched to a gene: 28. Germline V gene sequence: CDR1 SGHNT, CDR2 YYREEE (reference sequence). CDR3 in DNA: TGTGCCAGCAGCCCCAACAGGGGTAGGGACTTCCGGCTCCCTATTTCCTATGGCTACACCTTC. The encoded protein is CASSPNRGRDFRLPISYGYTF.

This chain joins TRBV12-3 or TRBV12-4 and TRBJ2-1; 8 nucleotides agree with TRBD2. V lost 3 bases and J lost 7; bases outside the gene matches: 11. The CDR3 loop spans 16 amino acids. In DNA form, the CDR3 reads TGTGCCAGCAGTTTGCAACGGGAGGGCCGGGGAAATGAGCAGTTCTTC. It is translated as CASSLQREGRGNEQFF.

In its sample, this clonotype is medium-sized. The gene calls are TRBV5-4 and TRBJ2-4; TRBD2 matches at 9 bases. This CDR3 contains 16 residues. Trimming at V came to 0 bases and at J to 9 bases, leaving 10 bases not matched to a gene. The germline CDR1 and CDR2 sequences are SGHNT and YYREEE (reference sequence). CDR3 residues: CASSLGLASGVSIQYF. The CDR3 DNA reads as TGTGCCAGCAGCTTGGGGCTAGCTAGCGGGGTTTCCATTCAGTACTTC. Looking up the rest from reference TRBV5-4 and TRBJ2-4 gives the full variable domain: ETGVTQSPTHLIKTRGQQVTLRCSSQSGHNTVSWYQQALGQGPQFIFQYYREEENGRGNFPPRFSGLQFPNYSSELNVNALELDDSALYLCASSLGLASGVSIQYFGAGTRLSVL.

By sample share, this clonotype is medium-sized (0.01 to 0.1%). CDR3 sequence reads: CATSGSGLGYNEQFF. CDR3 in DNA: TGTGCCACCAGTGGTAGCGGGTTAGGCTACAATGAGCAGTTCTTC. This rearrangement joins TRBV24-1 to TRBJ2-1; 7 bases line up with TRBD2. This CDR3 region has 15 residues. Germline CDR1 and CDR2: KGHDR and SFDVKD. Trimming cost V 5 bases and J 3 bases; bases outside gene matches: 6.

This clonotype was seen a handful of times. This sequence joins TRBV5-6 and TRBJ1-2; the D gene is possibly TRBD1 (5 bases). Germline-derived CDR1 and CDR2 are SGHDT and YYEEEE. The CDR3 consists of 12 residues. Trimming left V 0 bases short and J 7 bases short, with 7 bases between. CDR3 nucleotides: TGTGCCAGCAGCTTGGCGGGGACTGGCTACACCTTC. Amino acid sequence: CASSLAGTGYTF.

The chain combines TRBV27 with TRBJ2-7, with unresolved D. The CDR3 loop spans 12 amino acids. Germline V gene lookup returns CDR1 MNHEY and CDR2 SMNVEV (reference sequence). Trimming removed 5 bases from V and 6 bases from J, with 11 bases in between. The CDR3 sequence is CASSPPKGEQYF. The CDR3 bases are TGTGCCAGCAGTCCGCCGAAGGGCGAGCAGTACTTC.

By its share, this clonotype is medium-sized (0.01 to 0.1%). The chain combines TRBV6-1 with TRBJ1-2, with D possibly TRBD1 on 6 matching bases. This CDR3 has 14 residues. The germline gives CDR1 MNHNS, CDR2 SASEGT. The V gene lost 3 bases and the J gene lost 5 bases, with 13 bases spanning the gap. The CDR3 is CASSDWGQQYGYTF. The CDR3 bases are TGTGCCAGCAGTGATTGGGGGCAGCAATATGGCTACACCTTC.

There are a few counts of this clonotype. This could be a read error, since a much larger clone is one nucleotide away. The V call is TRBV6-2 or TRBV6-3, the J call TRBJ2-1; unclear D gene. Germline V gene sequence: CDR1 MNHEY, CDR2 SVGEGT. The V end lost 11 bases, the J end lost 10 bases, and 18 bases lay between the germline ends. The CDR3 covers 12 residues. The CDR3: CARTESWREQFF. In nucleotides, the CDR3 is TGTGCCCGCACTGAAAGCTGGCGAGAGCAGTTCTTC.

This clonotype was seen a handful of times. This sequence joins TRBV28 and TRBJ2-3, with TRBD1 matching 7 bases. V shed 2 bases and J 6 bases; nucleotides not matched to a gene: 5. Germline V gene sequence: CDR1 MDHEN, CDR2 SYDVKM. This CDR3 has 14 residues. In DNA form, the CDR3 reads TGTGCCAGCAGTTTACCGGGGACAGATGATACGCAGTATTTT. Protein sequence: CASSLPGTDDTQYF.

This clonotype was observed many times. The rearrangement joins TRBV5-4 to TRBJ2-1, with 10 bases matching TRBD1. After removal of 4 bases from V and 1 base from J, the junction contained 2 bases not matched to a gene. CDR1 and CDR2 (germline): SGHNT, YYREEE (reference sequence). CDR3 length equals 15 residues. The CDR3 reads CASSRDRGSYNEQFF. Here the CDR3 DNA reads TGTGCCAGCAGCAGGGACAGGGGATCCTACAATGAGCAGTTCTTC.

This clonotype was counted between two and nine times. The J gene is TRBJ1-4, the V gene TRBV7-9; a possible D gene is TRBD1 (5 bases). Looked up from germline, CDR1 is SEHNR and CDR2 is FQNEAQ (reference sequence). Trimming shortened V by 6 bases and J by 7 bases, and 18 bases separated the two germline ends. This CDR3 has 15 amino acids. CDR3 in DNA: TGTGCCAGCAGTCATAGCGGGGGAGAAGTTGAAAAACTGTTTTTT. This codes for CASSHSGGEVEKLFF.